The clone carrying this TCR beta chain was seen a handful of times. The data are from a study of blood T cells in healthy people across ages. The CDR3 runs to 16 residues. Germline assignment: CDR1 SGHRS and CDR2 YFSETQ. Losses at the gene ends were 3 bases for V and 2 bases for J; bases not matched to a gene: 6. Primed by a sample-barcoded 5' primer and a J-beta primer mix, a second PCR proceeded for about 7 to 11 cycles. Each cDNA molecule was tagged by a template-switch adaptor that had 12 random nucleotides. Using its own MiXCR run on the 5' RACE reads, TCRdb lists one record per CDR3 protein. The sample contains fewer than 800,000 distinct CDR3 sequences, under 25% of which appear only once.

The TCR comes from a man aged 70 or older in good health. Sequencing was performed on blood. V and J are TRBV5-1 and TRBJ2-1; 9 nucleotides align to TRBD1. CDR3 in DNA: TGCGCCAGCAGCTATACCGGACAGGGGCCCTACAATGAGCAGTTCTTC. Encoded protein: CASSYTGQGPYNEQFF.